This T cell receptor beta chain was observed in a study of early T cells in non-severe SARS-CoV-2 infection. This clonotype was counted only a few times. Unique molecular identifiers tagged individual cDNA molecules. TCRdb independently ran MiXCR on the 5' RACE reads; one entry per CDR3 protein. The table shows approximately 52,000 distinct CDR3 sequences, with over 7% occurring only once. This CDR3 region has 12 residues. The V end lost 7 bases, the J end lost 4 bases, and 9 bases lay between the germline ends. The specimen was whole blood. The receptor was derived from an adult who was a healthcare worker with PCR-confirmed SARS-CoV-2 infection or an uninfected control (not recorded which). The chain is built from TRBV12-3 or TRBV12-4 and TRBJ2-3; no clear D. The CDR3 is CASNRGPDTQYF. CDR3 DNA: TGTGCCAGCAACAGAGGCCCAGATACGCAGTATTTT.